This T cell receptor (beta chain) was found in a study of neurological immune-mediated disorders. TCRdb re-derived calls from the 5' RACE reads in MiXCR, one entry per CDR3 protein. The table has approximately 38,000 distinct CDR3 sequences, around 7.2% seen once. This CDR3 region has 15 residues. Germline V CDR1 and CDR2: LGHNA, YSLEER. Trimming left V 4 bases short and J 0 bases short, with 10 bases between. This clonotype was detected ten times or more. J is TRBJ1-3 and V is TRBV4-3; D is unclear. Sequencing was done on a sample of CD4+ T cells from blood. The receptor's source is a man aged 45-65 years in good health. Here the CDR3 reads CASSPTGYSGNTIYF. The CDR3 DNA reads as TGCGCCAGCAGCCCCACGGGATACTCTGGAAACACCATATATTTT.